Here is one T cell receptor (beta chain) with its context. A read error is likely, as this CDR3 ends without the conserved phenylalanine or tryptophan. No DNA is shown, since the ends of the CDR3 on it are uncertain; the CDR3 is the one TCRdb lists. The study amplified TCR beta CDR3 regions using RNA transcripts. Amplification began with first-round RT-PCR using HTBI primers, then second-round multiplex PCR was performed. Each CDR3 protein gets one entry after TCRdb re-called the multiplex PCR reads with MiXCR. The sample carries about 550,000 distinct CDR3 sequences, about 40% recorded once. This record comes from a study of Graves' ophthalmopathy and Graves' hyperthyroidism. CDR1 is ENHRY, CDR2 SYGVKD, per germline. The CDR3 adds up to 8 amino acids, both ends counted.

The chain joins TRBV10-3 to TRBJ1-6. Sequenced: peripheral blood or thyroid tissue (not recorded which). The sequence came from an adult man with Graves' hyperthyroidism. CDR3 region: CAISGRLT.